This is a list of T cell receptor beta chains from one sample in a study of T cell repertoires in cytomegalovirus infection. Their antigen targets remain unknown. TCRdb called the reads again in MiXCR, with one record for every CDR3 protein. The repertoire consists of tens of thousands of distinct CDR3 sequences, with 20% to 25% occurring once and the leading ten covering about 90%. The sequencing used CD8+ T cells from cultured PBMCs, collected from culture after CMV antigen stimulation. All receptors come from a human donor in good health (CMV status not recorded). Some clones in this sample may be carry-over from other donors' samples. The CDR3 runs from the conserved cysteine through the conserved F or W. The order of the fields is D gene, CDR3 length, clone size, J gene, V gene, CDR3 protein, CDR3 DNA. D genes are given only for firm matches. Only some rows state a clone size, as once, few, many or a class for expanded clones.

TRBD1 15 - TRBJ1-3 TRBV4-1 CASSQGQGAGNTIYF TGCGCCAGCAGCCAAGGGCAGGGGGCTGGAAACACCATATATTTT
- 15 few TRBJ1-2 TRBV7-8 CASSLAGRDNYGYTF TGTGCCAGCAGCTTAGCGGGCAGGGATAACTATGGCTACACCTTC
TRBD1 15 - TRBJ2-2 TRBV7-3 CASRLLDRVVGELFF TGTGCCAGCAGATTATTAGACAGGGTTGTCGGGGAGCTGTTTTTT
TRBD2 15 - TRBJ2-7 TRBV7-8 CASSSRTSGYYEQYF TGTGCCAGCAGCTCCCGGACTAGCGGATACTACGAGCAGTACTTC
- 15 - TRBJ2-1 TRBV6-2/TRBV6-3 CASSPSPGRFDFEFF TGTGCCAGCAGTCCAAGTCCCGGCAGGTTTGATTTCGAGTTCTTC
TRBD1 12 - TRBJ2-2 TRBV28 CASSLHRGELFF TGTGCCAGCAGTTTGCACAGGGGCGAGCTGTTTTTT
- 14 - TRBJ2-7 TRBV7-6 CASSLVDPSYEQYF TGTGCCAGCAGCTTAGTAGACCCGTCCTACGAGCAGTACTTC
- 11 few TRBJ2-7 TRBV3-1 CATGSSYEQYF TGTGCCACCGGAAGCTCCTACGAGCAGTACTTC
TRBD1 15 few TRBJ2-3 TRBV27 CASTSGQGGTDTQYF TGTGCCAGCACCTCAGGACAGGGGGGCACAGATACGCAGTATTTT
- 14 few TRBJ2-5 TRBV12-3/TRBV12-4 CASSLGGAVETQYF TGTGCCAGCAGTTTAGGGGGGGCAGTGGAGACCCAGTACTTC
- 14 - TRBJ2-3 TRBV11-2 CASSRAWSTDTQYF TGTGCCAGCAGTAGGGCGTGGAGCACAGATACGCAGTATTTT
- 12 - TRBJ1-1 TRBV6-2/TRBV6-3 CASSHKRGEAFF TGTGCCAGCAGTCACAAGAGAGGTGAAGCTTTCTTT
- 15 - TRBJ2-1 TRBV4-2 CASSQDIGPGDEQFF TGTGCCAGCAGCCAAGATATCGGCCCAGGCGATGAGCAGTTCTTC
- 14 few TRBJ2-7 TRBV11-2 CASSLVGRPGEQNF TGTGCCAGCAGCTTAGTGGGGAGGCCAGGGGAGCAGAACTTC
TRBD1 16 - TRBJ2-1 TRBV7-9 CASSSVGQGATNEQFF TGTGCCAGCAGCTCAGTGGGACAGGGGGCAACCAATGAGCAGTTCTTC
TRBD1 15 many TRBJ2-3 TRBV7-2 CASSPQGARADTQYF TGTGCCAGCAGCCCTCAGGGGGCGCGGGCAGATACGCAGTATTTT
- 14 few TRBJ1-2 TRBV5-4 CASSPGRGNYGYTF TGTGCCAGCAGCCCTGGAAGGGGCAACTATGGCTACACCTTC
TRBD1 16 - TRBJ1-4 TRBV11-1 CASSLTYDRGGEKLFF TGTGCCAGCAGCTTAACATATGACAGGGGAGGGGAAAAACTGTTTTTT
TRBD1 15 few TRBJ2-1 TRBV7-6 CASSTRTGQYNEQFF TGTGCCAGCAGCACTAGGACAGGCCAGTACAATGAGCAGTTCTTC
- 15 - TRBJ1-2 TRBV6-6 CASSDGTEEGYGYTF TGTGCCAGCAGTGACGGGACCGAGGAAGGCTATGGCTACACCTTC
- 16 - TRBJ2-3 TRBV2 CASKGLRRTDTDTQYF TGTGCCAGCAAAGGGCTCCGGCGGACCGACACAGATACGCAGTATTTT
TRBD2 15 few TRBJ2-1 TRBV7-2 CASSLVTSDYNEQFF TGTGCCAGCAGCTTAGTAACTAGCGACTACAATGAGCAGTTCTTC
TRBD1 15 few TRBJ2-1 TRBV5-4 CASRPRQGLDNEQFF TGTGCCAGCAGACCCCGACAGGGTTTGGACAATGAGCAGTTCTTC
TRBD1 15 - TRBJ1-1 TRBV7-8 CASSLNRGRDTEAFF TGTGCCAGCAGTCTCAACAGGGGGCGGGACACTGAAGCTTTCTTT
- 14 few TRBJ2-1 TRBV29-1 CSGCFSGANNEQFF TGCAGCGGGTGCTTTAGCGGAGCTAACAATGAGCAGTTCTTC
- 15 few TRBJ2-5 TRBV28 CASSLPTTLAETQYF TGTGCCAGCAGTTTGCCGACTACCTTGGCCGAGACCCAGTACTTC
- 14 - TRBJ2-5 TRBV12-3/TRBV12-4 CASSFTEIQETQYF TGTGCCAGCAGTTTTACGGAAATTCAAGAGACCCAGTACTTC
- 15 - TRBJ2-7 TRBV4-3 CASSQDLGSSYEQYF TGCGCCAGCAGCCAAGATCTAGGGAGCTCCTACGAGCAGTACTTC
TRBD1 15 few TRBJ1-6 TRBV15 CATSRGTGDNSPLHF TGTGCCACCAGCAGGGGAACAGGGGACAATTCACCCCTCCACTTT
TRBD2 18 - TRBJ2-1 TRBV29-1 CSVEKGGTSGSGRDEQFF TGCAGCGTTGAGAAGGGGGGTACTAGCGGGTCCGGCCGCGATGAGCAGTTCTTC
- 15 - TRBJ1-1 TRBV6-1 CASSELNRRNTEAFF TGTGCCAGCAGTGAACTGAACAGGAGGAACACTGAAGCTTTCTTT
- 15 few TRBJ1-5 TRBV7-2 CASTLGALEGQPQHF TGTGCCAGCACCCTAGGGGCGCTCGAGGGTCAGCCCCAGCATTTT
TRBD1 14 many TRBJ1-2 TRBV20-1 CSAHTRTGSYGYTF TGCAGTGCTCACACACGGACAGGGAGTTATGGCTACACCTTC
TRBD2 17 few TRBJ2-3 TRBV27 CASSLTQAGGRTDTQYF TGTGCCAGCAGTTTAACTCAAGCGGGGGGGCGAACAGATACGCAGTATTTT
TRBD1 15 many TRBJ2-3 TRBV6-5 CASSSGTGVRSMQYF TGTGCCAGCAGTTCAGGGACAGGGGTTCGAAGTATGCAGTATTTT
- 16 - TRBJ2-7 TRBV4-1 CASSQVGGSGSYEQYF TGCGCCAGCAGCCAAGTAGGGGGTAGCGGATCCTACGAGCAGTACTTC
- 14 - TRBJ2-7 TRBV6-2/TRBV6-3 CASTPSDISYEQYF TGTGCCAGCACCCCCTCGGACATTTCCTACGAGCAGTACTTC
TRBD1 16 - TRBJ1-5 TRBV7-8 CASSFGPGQGNQPQHF TGTGCCAGCAGCTTTGGTCCGGGACAGGGTAATCAGCCCCAGCATTTT
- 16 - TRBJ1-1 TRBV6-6 CASSYSPLEQNTEAFF TGTGCCAGCAGTTACTCCCCACTTGAGCAGAACACTGAAGCTTTCTTT
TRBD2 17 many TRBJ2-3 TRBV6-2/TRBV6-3 CASSPPGGARNTDTQYF TGTGCCAGCAGTCCACCGGGGGGAGCGCGAAACACAGATACGCAGTATTTT
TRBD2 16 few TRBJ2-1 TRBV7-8 CASSVRLAGLLNEQFF TGTGCCAGCAGCGTACGACTAGCGGGGTTACTCAATGAGCAGTTCTTC
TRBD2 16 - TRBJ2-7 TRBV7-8 CASSPLELAAPYEQYF TGTGCCAGCAGCCCTCTTGAGCTAGCGGCCCCCTACGAGCAGTACTTC
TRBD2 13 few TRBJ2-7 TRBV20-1 CSAKGTSSYEQYF TGCAGTGCTAAGGGGACTAGCTCCTACGAGCAGTACTTC
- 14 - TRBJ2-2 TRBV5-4 CASSLGHLTGELFF TGTGCCAGCAGCTTGGGGCACCTCACCGGGGAGCTGTTTTTT
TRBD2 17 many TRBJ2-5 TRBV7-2 CASSQTTSGRAEETQYF TGTGCCAGCAGCCAAACCACTAGCGGGAGGGCCGAGGAGACCCAGTACTTC
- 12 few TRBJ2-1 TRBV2 CASRGHHNEQFF TGTGCCAGCAGGGGACACCACAATGAGCAGTTCTTC
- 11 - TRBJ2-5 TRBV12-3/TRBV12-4 CASGARETQYF TGTGCCTCAGGGGCCAGAGAGACCCAGTACTTC
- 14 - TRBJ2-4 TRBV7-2 CASSPSMAGNIQYF TGTGCCAGCAGCCCCTCGATGGCAGGGAACATTCAGTACTTC
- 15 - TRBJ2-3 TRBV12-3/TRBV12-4 CASSSFVADTDTQYF TGTGCCAGCAGCTCGTTTGTAGCGGACACAGATACGCAGTATTTT
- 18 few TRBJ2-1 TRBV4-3 CASSQDSPALSSYNEQFF TGCGCCAGCAGCCAAGATTCACCAGCGCTGAGCTCCTACAATGAGCAGTTCTTC
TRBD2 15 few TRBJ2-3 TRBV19 CASSMLAGTTDTQYF TGTGCCAGTAGTATGCTAGCGGGGACTACAGATACGCAGTATTTT
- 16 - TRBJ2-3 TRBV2 CASSDPRLGPTDTQYF TGTGCCAGCAGTGATCCTAGACTGGGGCCCACAGATACGCAGTATTTT
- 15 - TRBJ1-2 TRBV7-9 CASSLGSSGSNGYTF TGTGCCAGCAGCTTAGGCTCGTCGGGGTCGAATGGCTACACCTTC
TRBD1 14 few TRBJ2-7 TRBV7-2 CASSYDRATTQQYF TGTGCCAGCAGCTACGACAGGGCAACTACGCAGCAGTACTTC
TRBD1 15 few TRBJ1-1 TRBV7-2 CASSSSGQGDTEAFF TGTGCCAGCAGCTCAAGCGGACAGGGGGACACTGAAGCTTTCTTT